This T cell receptor (beta chain) was recovered during a study of T cell responses to AZD1222 COVID-19 vaccine. CDR1 and CDR2 from the germline V gene are LNHDA and SQIVND (reference sequence). Trimming cost V 4 bases and J 4 bases, with 10 bases left between them. This CDR3 has 14 amino acids. Sequenced by immunoSEQ multiplex PCR; TCRdb stores in-frame clones only, minus some. The sample holds 130,000 to 150,000 clones, more than 70% seen once. Findings and limits, study-wide: Repertoires were sampled only after the peak T cell response. Spike-specific TCR breadth and depth went up after people got two AZD1222 doses. Donors in the cohort were predominantly white British and more often female, and clonal diversity was possibly underestimated. Vaccine-associated CD4 TCRs spanned spike, dominant at 160-218 and 743-854.

Concerning this clone: Its antigen is still unknown.

Sequenced here: peripheral blood, sampled 28 days after the second AZD1222 dose. The chain joins TRBV19 to TRBJ2-2; no definite D call. This receptor was obtained from an adult who received the AZD1222 COVID-19 vaccine. The CDR3 region has the DNA TGTGCCAGTAGTACCCCCAGTTTCACCGGGGAGCTGTTTTTT. Amino acid sequence: CASSTPSFTGELFF.